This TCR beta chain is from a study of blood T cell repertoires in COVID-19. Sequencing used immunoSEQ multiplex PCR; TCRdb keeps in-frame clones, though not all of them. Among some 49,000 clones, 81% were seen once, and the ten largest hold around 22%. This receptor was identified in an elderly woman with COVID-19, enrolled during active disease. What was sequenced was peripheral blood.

The CDR3 reads CASSAQGGPQETQYF. The CDR3 bases are TGCGCCAGCAGCGCTCAGGGTGGCCCGCAAGAGACCCAGTACTTC. This chain connects TRBV5-1 to TRBJ2-5; a possible D gene is TRBD1 (5 bases). Between the trimmed V and J ends, which lost 4 bases and 2 bases, there was a span of 15 bases. The germline V gene has CDR1 SGHRS and CDR2 YFSETQ. The CDR3 spans 15 residues.